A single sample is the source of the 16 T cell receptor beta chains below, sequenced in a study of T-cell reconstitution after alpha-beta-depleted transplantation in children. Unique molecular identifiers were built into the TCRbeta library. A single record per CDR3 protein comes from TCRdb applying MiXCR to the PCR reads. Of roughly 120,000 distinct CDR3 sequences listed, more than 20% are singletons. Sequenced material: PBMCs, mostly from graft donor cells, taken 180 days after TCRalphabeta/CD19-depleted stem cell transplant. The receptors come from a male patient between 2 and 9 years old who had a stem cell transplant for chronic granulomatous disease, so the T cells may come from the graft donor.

CDR3 loop: CASSSYLGYTNTGELFF. DNA for the CDR3: TGTGCCAGCAGCTCCTATTTGGGGTACACGAACACCGGGGAGCTGTTTTTT. This chain joins TRBV7-8 and TRBJ2-2; D is unresolved. There are 17 residues in the CDR3. V gave up 4 bases and J gave up 0 bases, with 15 bases separating them. Germline-derived CDR1 and CDR2 are SGHVS and FQNEAQ.

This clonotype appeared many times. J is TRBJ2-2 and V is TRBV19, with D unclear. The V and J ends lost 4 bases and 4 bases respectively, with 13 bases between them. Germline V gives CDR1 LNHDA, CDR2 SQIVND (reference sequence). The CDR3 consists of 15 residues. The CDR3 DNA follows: TGTGCCAGTAGTACCGCTGCGAGTGTCACCGGGGAGCTGTTTTTT. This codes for CASSTAASVTGELFF. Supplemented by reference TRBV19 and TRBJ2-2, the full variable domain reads DGGITQSPKYLFRKEGQNVTLSCEQNLNHDAMYWYRQDPGQGLRLIYYSQIVNDFQKGDIAEGYSVSREKKESFPLTVTSAQKNPTAFYLCASSTAASVTGELFFGEGSRLTVL.

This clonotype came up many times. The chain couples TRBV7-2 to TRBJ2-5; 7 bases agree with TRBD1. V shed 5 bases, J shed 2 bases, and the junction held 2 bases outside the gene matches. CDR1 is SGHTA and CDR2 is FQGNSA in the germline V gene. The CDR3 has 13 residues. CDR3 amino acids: CASSRDRQETQYF. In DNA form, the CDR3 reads TGTGCCAGCAGCAGGGACAGACAAGAGACCCAGTACTTC.

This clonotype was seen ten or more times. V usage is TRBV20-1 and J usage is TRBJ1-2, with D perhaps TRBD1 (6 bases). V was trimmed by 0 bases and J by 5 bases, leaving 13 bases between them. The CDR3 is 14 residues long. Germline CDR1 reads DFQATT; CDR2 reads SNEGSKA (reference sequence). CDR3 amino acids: CSAREDRRLYGYTF. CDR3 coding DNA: TGCAGTGCTAGAGAGGACAGAAGGTTGTATGGCTACACCTTC.

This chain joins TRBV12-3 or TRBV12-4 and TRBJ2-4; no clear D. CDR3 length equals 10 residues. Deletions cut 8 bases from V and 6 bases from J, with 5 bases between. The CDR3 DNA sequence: TGTGCCAGCGGCCTAAACATTCAGTACTTC. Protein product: CASGLNIQYF.

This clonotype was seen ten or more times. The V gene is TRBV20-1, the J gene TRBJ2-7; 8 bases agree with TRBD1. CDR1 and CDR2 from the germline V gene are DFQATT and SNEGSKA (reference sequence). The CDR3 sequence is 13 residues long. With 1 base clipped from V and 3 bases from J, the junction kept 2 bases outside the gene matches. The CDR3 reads CSARAGTGYEQYF. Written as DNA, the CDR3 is TGCAGTGCTAGAGCCGGGACAGGCTACGAGCAGTACTTC.

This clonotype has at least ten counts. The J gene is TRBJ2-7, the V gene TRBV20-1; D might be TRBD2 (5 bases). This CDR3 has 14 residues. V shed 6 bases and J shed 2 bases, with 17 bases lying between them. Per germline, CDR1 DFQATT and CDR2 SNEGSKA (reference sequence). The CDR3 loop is CSARLNRVPYEQYF. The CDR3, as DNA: TGCAGTGCCAGACTAAATAGAGTACCCTACGAGCAGTACTTC.

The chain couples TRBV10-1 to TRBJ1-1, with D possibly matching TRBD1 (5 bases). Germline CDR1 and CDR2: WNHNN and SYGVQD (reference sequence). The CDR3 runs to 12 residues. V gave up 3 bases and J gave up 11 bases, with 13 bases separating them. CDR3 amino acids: CASSDPRGMAFF. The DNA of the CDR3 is TGCGCCAGCAGTGACCCTAGGGGAATGGCTTTCTTT.

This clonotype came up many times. The CDR3 is CATSRDPDTQYF. Written as DNA, the CDR3 is TGTGCCACCAGCAGGGATCCAGATACGCAGTATTTT. The chain is built from TRBV24-1 and TRBJ2-3; D perhaps matches TRBD1 (5 bases). Germline V gives CDR1 KGHDR, CDR2 SFDVKD. The CDR3 length is 12 residues. Between the trimmed V and J ends, which lost 7 bases and 4 bases, there was a span of 8 bases.

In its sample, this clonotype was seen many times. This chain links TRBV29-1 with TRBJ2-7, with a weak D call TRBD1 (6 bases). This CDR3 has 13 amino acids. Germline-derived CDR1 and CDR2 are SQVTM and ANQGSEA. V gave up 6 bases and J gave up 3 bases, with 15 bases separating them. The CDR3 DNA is TGCAGCGTAGATTCAGGGGACCGCTACGAGCAGTACTTC. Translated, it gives CSVDSGDRYEQYF.

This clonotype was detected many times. The CDR3 protein is CSVTTGFNEQYF. As DNA, the CDR3 is TGCAGCGTTACGACAGGGTTCAACGAGCAGTACTTC. V and J are TRBV29-1 and TRBJ2-7; 7 nucleotides agree with TRBD1. Germline V CDR1 and CDR2: SQVTM, ANQGSEA. V shed 5 bases, J shed 5 bases, and the junction held 6 bases outside the gene matches. This CDR3 spans 12 amino acids.

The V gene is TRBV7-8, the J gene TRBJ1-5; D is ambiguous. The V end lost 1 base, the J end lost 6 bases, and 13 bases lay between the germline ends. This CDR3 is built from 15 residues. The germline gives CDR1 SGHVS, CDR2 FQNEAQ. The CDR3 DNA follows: TGTGCCAGCAGCTTAGTCGGGAGGAAGGGTCAGCCCCAGCATTTT. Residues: CASSLVGRKGQPQHF.

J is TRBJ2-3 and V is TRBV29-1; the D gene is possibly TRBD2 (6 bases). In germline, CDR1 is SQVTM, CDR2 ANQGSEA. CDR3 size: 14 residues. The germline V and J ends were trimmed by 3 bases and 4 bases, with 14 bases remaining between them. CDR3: CSVDRRGIPDTQYF. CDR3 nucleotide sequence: TGCAGCGTTGACCGCCGCGGGATTCCAGATACGCAGTATTTT.

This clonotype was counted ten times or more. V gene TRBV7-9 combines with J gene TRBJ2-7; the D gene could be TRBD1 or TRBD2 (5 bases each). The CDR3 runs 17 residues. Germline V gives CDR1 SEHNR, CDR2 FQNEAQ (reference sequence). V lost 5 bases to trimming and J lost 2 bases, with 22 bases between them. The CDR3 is CASSRDRGSLGPYEQYF. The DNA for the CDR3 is TGTGCCAGCAGCCGGGACCGAGGCTCATTGGGCCCCTACGAGCAGTACTTC.

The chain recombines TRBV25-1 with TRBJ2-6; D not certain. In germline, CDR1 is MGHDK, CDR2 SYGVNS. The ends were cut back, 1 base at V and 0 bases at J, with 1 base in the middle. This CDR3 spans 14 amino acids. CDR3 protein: CASSEFSGANVLTF. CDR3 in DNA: TGTGCCAGCAGTGAATTCTCTGGGGCCAACGTCCTGACTTTC.

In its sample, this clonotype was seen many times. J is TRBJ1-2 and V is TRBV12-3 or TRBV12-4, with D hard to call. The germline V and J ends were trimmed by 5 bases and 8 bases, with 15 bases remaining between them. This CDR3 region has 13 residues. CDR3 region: CASSRPGGGGYTF. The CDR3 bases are TGTGCCAGCAGTCGACCTGGAGGAGGCGGCTACACCTTC.